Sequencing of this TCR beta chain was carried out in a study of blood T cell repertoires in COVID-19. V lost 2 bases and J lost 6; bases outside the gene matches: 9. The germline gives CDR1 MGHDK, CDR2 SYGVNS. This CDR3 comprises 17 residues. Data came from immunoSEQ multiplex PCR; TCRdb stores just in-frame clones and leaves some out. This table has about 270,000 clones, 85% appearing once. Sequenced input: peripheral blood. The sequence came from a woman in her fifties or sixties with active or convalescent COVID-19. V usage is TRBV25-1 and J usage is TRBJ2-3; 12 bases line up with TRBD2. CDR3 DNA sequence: TGTGCCAGCAGTGAAACCCGGACTAGCGGGATTGGGGATACGCAGTATTTT. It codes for CASSETRTSGIGDTQYF.